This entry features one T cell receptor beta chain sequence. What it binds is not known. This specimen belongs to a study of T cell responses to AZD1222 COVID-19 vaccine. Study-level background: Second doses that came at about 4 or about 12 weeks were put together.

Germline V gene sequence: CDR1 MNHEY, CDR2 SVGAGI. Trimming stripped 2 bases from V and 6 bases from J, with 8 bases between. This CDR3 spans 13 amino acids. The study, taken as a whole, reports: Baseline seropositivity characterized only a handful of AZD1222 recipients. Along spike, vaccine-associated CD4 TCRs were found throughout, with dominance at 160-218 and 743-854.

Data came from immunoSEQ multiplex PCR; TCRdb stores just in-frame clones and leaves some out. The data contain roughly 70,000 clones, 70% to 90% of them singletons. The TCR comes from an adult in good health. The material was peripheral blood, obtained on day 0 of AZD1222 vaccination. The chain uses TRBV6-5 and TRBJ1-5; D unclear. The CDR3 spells CASSYERSQPQHF. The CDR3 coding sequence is TGTGCCAGCAGTTACGAGAGGAGTCAGCCCCAGCATTTT.